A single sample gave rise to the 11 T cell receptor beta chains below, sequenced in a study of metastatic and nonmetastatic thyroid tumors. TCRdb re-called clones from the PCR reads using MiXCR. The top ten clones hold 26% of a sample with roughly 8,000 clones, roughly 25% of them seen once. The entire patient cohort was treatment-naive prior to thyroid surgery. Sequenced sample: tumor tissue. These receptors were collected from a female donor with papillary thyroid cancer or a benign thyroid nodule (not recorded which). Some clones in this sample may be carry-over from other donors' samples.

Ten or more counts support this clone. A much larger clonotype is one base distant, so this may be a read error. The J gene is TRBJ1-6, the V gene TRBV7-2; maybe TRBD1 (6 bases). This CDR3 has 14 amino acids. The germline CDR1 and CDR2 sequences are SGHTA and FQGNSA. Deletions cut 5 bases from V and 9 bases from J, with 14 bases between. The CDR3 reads CASSPQGWGSPLHF. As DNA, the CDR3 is TGTGCCAGCAGCCCACAGGGTTGGGGTTCACCCCTCCACTTT. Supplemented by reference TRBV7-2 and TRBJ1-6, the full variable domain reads GAGVSQSPSNKVTEKGKDVELRCDPISGHTALYWYRQSLGQGLEFLIYFQGNSAPDKSGLPSDRFSAERTGGSVSTLTIQRTQQEDSAVYLCASSPQGWGSPLHFGNGTRLTVT.

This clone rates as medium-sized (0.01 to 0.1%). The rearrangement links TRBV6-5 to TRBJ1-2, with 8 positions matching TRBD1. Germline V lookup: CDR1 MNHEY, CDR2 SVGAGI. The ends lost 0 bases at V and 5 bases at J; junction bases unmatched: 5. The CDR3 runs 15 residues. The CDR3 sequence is CASSYSRTGLYGYTF. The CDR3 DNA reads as TGTGCCAGCAGTTACTCTAGGACAGGGCTTTATGGCTACACCTTC.

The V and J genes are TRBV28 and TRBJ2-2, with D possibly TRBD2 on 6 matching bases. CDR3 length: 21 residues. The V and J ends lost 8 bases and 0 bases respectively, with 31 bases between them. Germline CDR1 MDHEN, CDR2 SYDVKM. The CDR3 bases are TGTGCCAGCCAGCCAGGTGATGCGGGGATGACTGCGATCGCGAACACCGGGGAGCTGTTTTTT. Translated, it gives CASQPGDAGMTAIANTGELFF.

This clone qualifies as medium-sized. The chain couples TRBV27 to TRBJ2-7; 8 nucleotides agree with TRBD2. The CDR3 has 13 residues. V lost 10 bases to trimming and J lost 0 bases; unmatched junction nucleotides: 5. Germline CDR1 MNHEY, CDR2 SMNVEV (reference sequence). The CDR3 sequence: CATHSGTSYEQYF. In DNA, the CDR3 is TGTGCCACCCATAGCGGGACCTCCTACGAGCAGTACTTC.

The CDR3 here is CASTTGEGYSYNEQFF. CDR3 bases: TGTGCCAGCACAACCGGAGAGGGGTACTCCTACAATGAGCAGTTCTTC. V gene TRBV6-2 or TRBV6-3 combines with J gene TRBJ2-1; D possibly uses TRBD1 or TRBD2 (5 bases each). The V gene lost 7 bases and the J gene lost 0 bases, with 16 bases spanning the gap. CDR1 and CDR2 (germline): MNHEY, SVGEGT. This CDR3 contains 16 residues.

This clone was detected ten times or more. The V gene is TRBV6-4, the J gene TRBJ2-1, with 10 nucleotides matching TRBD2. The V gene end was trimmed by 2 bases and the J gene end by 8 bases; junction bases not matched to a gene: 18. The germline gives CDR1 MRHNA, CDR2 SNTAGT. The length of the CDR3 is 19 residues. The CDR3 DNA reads TGTGCCAGCAGTGACGGTACAGCGGGGGGGCTCTGGGATTTGTATGAGCAGTTCTTC. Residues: CASSDGTAGGLWDLYEQFF.

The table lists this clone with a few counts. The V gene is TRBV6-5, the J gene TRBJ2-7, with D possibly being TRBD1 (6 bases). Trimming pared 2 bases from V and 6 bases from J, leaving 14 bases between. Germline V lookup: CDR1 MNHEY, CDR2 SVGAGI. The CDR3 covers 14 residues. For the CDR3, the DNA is TGTGCCAGCAGTTACAGACAGGCAGGCGGCGAGCAGTACTTC. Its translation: CASSYRQAGGEQYF.

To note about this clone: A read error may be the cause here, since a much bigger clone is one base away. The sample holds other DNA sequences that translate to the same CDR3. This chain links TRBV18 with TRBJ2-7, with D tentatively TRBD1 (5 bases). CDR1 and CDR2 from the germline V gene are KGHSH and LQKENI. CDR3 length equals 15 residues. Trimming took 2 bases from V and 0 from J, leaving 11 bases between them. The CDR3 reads CASSPTGRSSYEQYF. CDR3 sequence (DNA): TGTGCCAGCTCACCAACAGGCCGCAGCTCCTACGAGCAGTACTTC.

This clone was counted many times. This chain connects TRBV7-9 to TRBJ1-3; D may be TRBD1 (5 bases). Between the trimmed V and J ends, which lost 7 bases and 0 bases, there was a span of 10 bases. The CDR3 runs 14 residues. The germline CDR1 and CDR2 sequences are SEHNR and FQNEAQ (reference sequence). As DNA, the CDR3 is TGTGCCAGCACCCCGGGGGGCTCTGGAAACACCATATATTTT. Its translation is CASTPGGSGNTIYF.

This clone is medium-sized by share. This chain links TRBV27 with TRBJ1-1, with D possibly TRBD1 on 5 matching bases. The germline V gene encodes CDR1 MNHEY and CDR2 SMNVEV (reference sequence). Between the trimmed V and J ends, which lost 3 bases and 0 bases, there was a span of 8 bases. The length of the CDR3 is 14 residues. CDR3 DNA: TGTGCCAGCAGTTTGGCAGGGTTGAACACTGAAGCTTTCTTT. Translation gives CASSLAGLNTEAFF.

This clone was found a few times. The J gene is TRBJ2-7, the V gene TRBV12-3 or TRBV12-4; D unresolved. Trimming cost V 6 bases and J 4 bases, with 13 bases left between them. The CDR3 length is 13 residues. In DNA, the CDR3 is TGTGCCAGCAGCTGGGGAAGTTGGTACGAGCAGTACTTC. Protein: CASSWGSWYEQYF.